Listed below are T cell receptor beta chains from one sample, sequenced in a study of beta chain features in type 1 diabetes. Produced via immunoSEQ multiplex PCR; TCRdb's table is partial and in-frame only. This table has 850,000 to 900,000 clones, under 20% appearing once. Sequencing used naive CD4+ T cells from blood. Receptors were obtained from a woman between 18 and 30 years old in good health. Each CDR3 is given with its conserved first and last residue. A D gene is named only where the DNA matches it firmly. A clone size is listed for some rows: how often the clone was seen (once, few, many), or a class if it is expanded.

V: TRBV2; J: TRBJ1-1; size: -; D: -; CDR3: CASSTGFLTAFF; DNA: TGTGCCAGCAGCACAGGGTTCTTGACGGCTTTCTTT
V: TRBV2; J: TRBJ2-7; size: few; D: TRBD2; CDR3: CASSDPGGSIYEQYF; DNA: TGTGCCAGCAGTGATCCGGGGGGGAGCATCTACGAGCAGTACTTC
V: TRBV28; J: TRBJ2-5; size: few; D: -; CDR3: CASSLVGVRETQYF; DNA: TGTGCCAGCAGTTTAGTAGGGGTTAGGGAGACCCAGTACTTC
V: TRBV6-6; J: TRBJ2-1; size: -; D: -; CDR3: CASRQGPYNEQFF; DNA: TGTGCCAGCAGACAGGGACCCTACAATGAGCAGTTCTTC
V: TRBV2; J: TRBJ1-2; size: -; D: -; CDR3: CASSVRLGPGLSGDF; DNA: TGTGCCAGCAGTGTGCGTTTGGGACCCGGACTGTCAGGGGACTTC
V: TRBV7-2; J: TRBJ2-1; size: -; D: TRBD2; CDR3: CASSLRGGSSGYNEQFF; DNA: TGTGCCAGCAGCTTACGGGGAGGATCTAGCGGCTACAATGAGCAGTTCTTC
V: TRBV9; J: TRBJ2-3; size: few; D: TRBD2; CDR3: CASSVDPGLASRTDTQYF; DNA: TGTGCCAGCAGCGTAGACCCGGGACTAGCTTCTCGCACAGATACGCAGTATTTT
V: TRBV18; J: TRBJ2-1; size: few; D: -; CDR3: CASSPPSRDEQFF; DNA: TGTGCCAGCTCACCACCCTCCAGGGATGAGCAGTTCTTC
V: TRBV5-1; J: TRBJ2-1; size: -; D: TRBD2; CDR3: CASMMLAGGLYNEQFF; DNA: TGCGCCAGCATGATGCTAGCGGGAGGACTTTACAATGAGCAGTTCTTC
V: TRBV5-1; J: TRBJ2-1; size: -; D: TRBD1; CDR3: CASSGQGRTNEQFF; DNA: TGCGCCAGCAGCGGACAGGGGAGGACAAATGAGCAGTTCTTC
V: TRBV10-3; J: TRBJ1-1; size: few; D: -; CDR3: CAISGGVTEAFF; DNA: TGTGCCATCAGTGGAGGTGTCACTGAAGCTTTCTTT
V: TRBV6-6; J: TRBJ1-1; size: -; D: TRBD1; CDR3: CASSYWDSATAEAFF; DNA: TGTGCCAGCAGTTACTGGGACAGCGCCACGGCTGAAGCTTTCTTT
V: TRBV29-1; J: TRBJ2-3; size: -; D: -; CDR3: CSVGGLGVRADTQYF; DNA: TGCAGCGTTGGAGGGTTGGGGGTTCGAGCAGATACGCAGTATTTT
V: TRBV6-1; J: TRBJ1-1; size: -; D: -; CDR3: CASSARDINTEAFF; DNA: TGTGCCAGCAGTGCCCGGGACATCAACACTGAAGCTTTCTTT
V: TRBV5-4; J: TRBJ2-2; size: few; D: TRBD1; CDR3: CASSLRDRSSAGELFF; DNA: TGTGCCAGCAGCTTGAGGGACAGGTCTTCGGCCGGGGAGCTGTTTTTT
V: TRBV4-2; J: TRBJ2-1; size: few; D: TRBD2; CDR3: CASSQDLYVLAGGGEQFF; DNA: TGTGCCAGCAGCCAAGACCTTTATGTGTTAGCGGGAGGAGGTGAGCAGTTCTTC
V: TRBV7-7; J: TRBJ2-5; size: -; D: TRBD2; CDR3: CASSLGLAGKETQYF; DNA: TGTGCTAGCAGCCTAGGACTAGCGGGGAAAGAGACCCAGTACTTC
V: TRBV6-1; J: TRBJ2-6; size: -; D: -; CDR3: CASSDRGGGARNSGANVLTF; DNA: TGTGCCAGCAGTGACCGGGGTGGAGGGGCAAGGAACTCTGGGGCCAACGTCCTGACTTTC